The 12 T cell receptor beta chains below come from one sample, sequenced in a study of early T cells in non-severe SARS-CoV-2 infection. TCRdb analysed the 5' RACE reads with MiXCR anew, one entry per CDR3 protein. The data contain some 25,000 distinct CDR3 sequences, around 4% of them seen just once; the ten biggest clones take up more than 15%. Sequenced: whole blood. The receptor source for this set is an adult who was a healthcare worker with PCR-confirmed SARS-CoV-2 infection or an uninfected control (not recorded which).

This clonotype was observed many times. The chain links TRBV28 to TRBJ1-1; no reliable D call. The CDR3 sequence is 14 residues long. The germline CDR1 and CDR2 sequences are MDHEN and SYDVKM. V was cut by 4 bases and J by 1 base, with 10 bases left in between. The chain's CDR3 is CASSSAHPNTEAFF. The CDR3, as DNA: TGTGCCAGCAGTTCCGCTCACCCGAACACTGAAGCTTTCTTT. The full variable domain, in which reference TRBV28 and TRBJ1-1 provide the parts outside the CDR3, is DVKVTQSSRYLVKRTGEKVFLECVQDMDHENMFWYRQDPGLGLRLIYFSYDVKMKEKGDIPEGYSVSREKKERFSLILESASTNQTSMYLCASSSAHPNTEAFFGQGTRLTVV.

This clonotype was picked up a small number of times. The J gene is TRBJ2-1, the V gene TRBV6-6; a possible D gene is TRBD1 (6 bases). The V and J ends lost 6 bases and 5 bases respectively, with 17 bases between them. Germline V gene data show CDR1 as MNHNY and CDR2 as SVGAGI (reference sequence). The CDR3 covers 15 residues. Here the CDR3 DNA reads TGTGCCAGCAGCCACTGGACAGTTTCGGACAATGAGCAGTTCTTC. Protein product: CASSHWTVSDNEQFF.

At least ten counts were recorded for this clonotype. The rearrangement joins TRBV24-1 to TRBJ2-1; 7 positions agree with TRBD1. This CDR3 spans 18 amino acids. CDR1 is KGHDR, CDR2 SFDVKD, per germline. The trim removed 2 bases at V and 2 bases at J, leaving 11 bases unmatched. CDR3 DNA: TGTGCCACCAGTGATTCTTCCACAGGGGTAGGGGCCTACAATGAGCAGTTCTTC. Its translation: CATSDSSTGVGAYNEQFF.

The sample holds many counts of this clonotype. Germline is not matched at one junction end, which may reflect a read error. V gene TRBV18 combines with J gene TRBJ2-3, with D perhaps matching TRBD2 (6 bases). The CDR3 spans 15 residues. The germline CDR1 and CDR2 sequences are KGHSH and LQKENI. This CDR3 reads CARSEDYSSTDTQYF. The CDR3 nucleotides read TGTGCCCGCTCGGAGGACTATTCTAGCACAGATACGCAGTATTTT.

This clonotype was detected ten times or more. The CDR3 DNA follows: TGTGCCAGCACCCCAGGTGTCGGGGAGCTGTTTTTT. Its translation: CASTPGVGELFF. The gene calls are TRBV11-2 and TRBJ2-2; unclear D gene. The germline gives CDR1 SGHAT, CDR2 FQNNGV. V lost 7 bases and J 7 bases, leaving 10 bases between the germline ends. CDR3 length: 12 amino acids. Combining the CDR3 with reference TRBV11-2 and TRBJ2-2 gives the whole variable domain EAGVAQSPRYKIIEKRQSVAFWCNPISGHATLYWYQQILGQGPKLLIQFQNNGVVDDSQLPKDRFSAERLKGVDSTLKIQPAKLEDSAVYLCASTPGVGELFFGEGSRLTVL.

The table lists this clonotype with many counts. The rearrangement links TRBV29-1 to TRBJ2-1; TRBD2 agrees at 14 bases. The germline gives CDR1 SQVTM, CDR2 ANQGSEA. V was clipped by 7 bases and J by 9 bases; unmatched bases: 20. The length of the CDR3 is 18 residues. The DNA of the CDR3 is TGCAGCGCGTTGGGACTAGCGGGAGTTGTCGCCTCCTTAGCTGAGCAGTTCTTC. Translating gives CSALGLAGVVASLAEQFF.

This clonotype was detected many times. This chain joins TRBV29-1 and TRBJ1-2, with TRBD1 as a possible D gene (6 bases). CDR1 SQVTM and CDR2 ANQGSEA come from the germline V gene. Trimming took 8 bases from V and 6 from J, leaving 16 bases between them. CDR3 length: 12 residues. The CDR3 DNA reads as TGCAGCAGCCGGGACACCGACCATGGCTACACCTTC. Protein product: CSSRDTDHGYTF.

The chain is built from TRBV11-2 and TRBJ2-3, with D perhaps matching TRBD2 (6 bases). Between the trimmed V and J ends, which lost 10 bases and 2 bases, there was a span of 16 bases. Germline V gene sequence: CDR1 SGHAT, CDR2 FQNNGV. There are 14 residues in the CDR3. This chain's CDR3 is CATRGGLFTDTQYF. The CDR3 DNA is TGTGCCACCCGGGGAGGACTTTTCACAGATACGCAGTATTTT. Variable domain in full (rest from reference TRBV11-2 and TRBJ2-3): EAGVAQSPRYKIIEKRQSVAFWCNPISGHATLYWYQQILGQGPKLLIQFQNNGVVDDSQLPKDRFSAERLKGVDSTLKIQPAKLEDSAVYLCATRGGLFTDTQYFGPGTRLTVL.

This clonotype was observed a handful of times. The chain recombines TRBV6-1 with TRBJ2-2, with D possibly matching TRBD1 (6 bases). Germline loops: CDR1 MNHNS, CDR2 SASEGT. The CDR3 loop spans 15 amino acids. This CDR3 is CVALSRTVSIRELFF. DNA of the CDR3: TGTGTCGCCTTATCCCGGACAGTGTCTATCCGGGAGCTGTTTTTT.

In its sample, this clonotype was seen many times. The chain employs TRBV6-6 and TRBJ1-1; 8 nucleotides align to TRBD1. CDR1 is MNHNY and CDR2 is SVGAGI in the germline V gene (reference sequence). CDR3 length: 14 amino acids. V dropped 6 bases and J dropped 2; count of bases not matched to a gene: 5. CDR3 in amino acids: CASSQGQGNTEAFF. The DNA for the CDR3 is TGTGCCAGCAGCCAAGGACAGGGAAACACTGAAGCTTTCTTT.

This clonotype was counted between two and nine times. V is TRBV27 and J is TRBJ2-2; 10 nucleotides align to TRBD2. CDR1 MNHEY and CDR2 SMNVEV come from the germline V gene (reference sequence). CDR3 length equals 15 residues. Losses at the gene ends were 7 bases for V and 8 bases for J; bases not matched to a gene: 10. CDR3 region: CASTNLAGELGELFF. In DNA, the CDR3 is TGTGCCAGCACAAACCTAGCGGGAGAACTGGGGGAGCTGTTTTTT.

The table lists this clonotype with many counts. The gene calls are TRBV7-8 and TRBJ1-5; 8 nucleotides match TRBD1. The length of the CDR3 is 15 residues. CDR1 is SGHVS and CDR2 is FQNEAQ in the germline V gene. J lost 6 bases, V lost 5 bases, and 9 bases had no gene match. CDR3 nucleotide sequence: TGTGCCAGCAGCCCGGCCGGCAGGGGGCTTCAGCCCCAGCATTTT. Translating it yields CASSPAGRGLQPQHF.